This T cell receptor beta chain is from a study of blood T cell repertoires in COVID-19. At the level of the study: Whether acute or convalescent, the COVID-19 samples came from the United States, Italy and Spain. PBMCs, B-cell-depleted T cells, or T cells were the source of the cDNA or gDNA that made up the material.

This clone was recorded a few times. In the source study's methods: Reference gene primer amplification gave estimated nucleated cell counts. Produced via immunoSEQ multiplex PCR; TCRdb's table is partial and in-frame only. That table supplies the V and J calls and clone size; D and trimming were determined from the DNA. The data hold over 100,000 clones, with around 81% observed a single time. This sequence was found in a human donor in a cohort sampled during active or convalescent COVID-19. The specimen sequenced was peripheral blood.

The CDR3 region is CASSISLGTAKPQHF. The CDR3 region has the DNA TGTGCCAGTAGTATATCCCTGGGGACAGCGAAGCCCCAGCATTTT. The genes are TRBV19 and TRBJ1-5; TRBD1 agrees at 7 bases. V lost 2 bases and J lost 8; bases outside the gene matches: 9. CDR3 length: 15 residues. CDR1 is LNHDA and CDR2 is SQIVND in the germline V gene (reference sequence). Based on the CDR3 plus reference TRBV19 and TRBJ1-5, the full variable domain is DGGITQSPKYLFRKEGQNVTLSCEQNLNHDAMYWYRQDPGQGLRLIYYSQIVNDFQKGDIAEGYSVSREKKESFPLTVTSAQKNPTAFYLCASSISLGTAKPQHFGDGTRLSIL.